The sequence of this T cell receptor beta chain was determined in a study of blood T cell repertoires in COVID-19. The table came from immunoSEQ multiplex PCR; TCRdb's copy has only in-frame clones and leaves some out. The table has approximately 34,000 clones, less than 85% seen once. The sample taken for sequencing was peripheral blood. This receptor was identified in a woman aged 70-85 years with acute or convalescent COVID-19.

The CDR3 loop is CASSVVPREQFPNTEAFF. CDR3 DNA sequence: TGTGCCAGCAGCGTAGTTCCCCGCGAACAGTTCCCGAACACTGAAGCTTTCTTT. This rearrangement joins TRBV9 to TRBJ1-1; D remains unclear. The germline V and J ends were trimmed by 0 bases and 1 base, with 19 bases remaining between them. Germline loops: CDR1 SGDLS, CDR2 YYNGEE. This CDR3 comprises 18 residues. Full variable domain (remainder filled in from reference TRBV9 and TRBJ1-1): DSGVTQTPKHLITATGQRVTLRCSPRSGDLSVYWYQQSLDQGLQFLIQYYNGEERAKGNILERFSAQQFPDLHSELNLSSLELGDSALYFCASSVVPREQFPNTEAFFGQGTRLTVV.